The source of this T cell receptor beta chain is a study of graft-versus-host responses after intestinal transplantation. Study-level information: Transplant recipients had multivisceral, liver-intestinal, or isolated intestinal grafts. The whole recipient group had anti-thymocyte globulin induction followed by tacrolimus and steroids for roughly three years. Study results and limitations: Recipient bone marrow held GvH clones, some seen earlier in ileum or blood.

On this clone: As yet, its antigen is unknown.

V was clipped by 3 bases and J by 3 bases; unmatched bases: 6. Germline CDR1 reads SEHNR; CDR2 reads FQNEAQ (reference sequence). CDR3 size: 16 residues. Some clones are missing from TCRdb's copy, which holds only in-frame ones; the method was immunoSEQ multiplex PCR. The sample yields 90,000 to 95,000 clones, more than 85% seen once. Source: unstimulated CD8+ T cells sorted from spleen or lymph node cells, taken before intestinal transplant. The receptor was isolated from a human donor who received an intestinal transplant. This chain joins TRBV7-9 and TRBJ2-1; 9 positions match TRBD2. CDR3 in amino acids: CASSLTSGPIYNEQFF. CDR3 bases: TGTGCCAGCAGCTTGACTAGCGGACCCATCTACAATGAGCAGTTCTTC.